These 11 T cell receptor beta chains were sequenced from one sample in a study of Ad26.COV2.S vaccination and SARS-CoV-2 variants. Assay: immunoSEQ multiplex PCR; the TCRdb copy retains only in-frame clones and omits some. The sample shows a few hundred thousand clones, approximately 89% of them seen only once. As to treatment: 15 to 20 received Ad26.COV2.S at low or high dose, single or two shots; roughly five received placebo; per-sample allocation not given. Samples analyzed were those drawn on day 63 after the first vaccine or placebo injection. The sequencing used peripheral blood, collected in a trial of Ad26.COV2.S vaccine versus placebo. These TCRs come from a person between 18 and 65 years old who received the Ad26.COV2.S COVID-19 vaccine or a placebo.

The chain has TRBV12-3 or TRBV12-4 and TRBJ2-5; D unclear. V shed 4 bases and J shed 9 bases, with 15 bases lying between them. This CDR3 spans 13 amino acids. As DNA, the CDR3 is TGTGCCAGCAGTTCCACCCGACACGGGCCCCAGTACTTC. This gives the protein CASSSTRHGPQYF.

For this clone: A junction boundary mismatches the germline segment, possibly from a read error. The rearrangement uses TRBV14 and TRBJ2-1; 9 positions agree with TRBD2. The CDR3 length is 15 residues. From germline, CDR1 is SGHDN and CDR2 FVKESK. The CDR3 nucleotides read TGTGCCAGCAGCAAGACAGATGGAAGGCGGGAGGGCCGGATCTTC. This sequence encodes CASSKTDGRREGRIF.

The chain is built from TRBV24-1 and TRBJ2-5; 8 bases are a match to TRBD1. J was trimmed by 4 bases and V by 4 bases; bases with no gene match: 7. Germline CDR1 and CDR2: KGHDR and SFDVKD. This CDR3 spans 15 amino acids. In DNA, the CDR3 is TGTGCCACCAGTGACCACGGACAGGGACGAGAGACCCAGTACTTC. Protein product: CATSDHGQGRETQYF.

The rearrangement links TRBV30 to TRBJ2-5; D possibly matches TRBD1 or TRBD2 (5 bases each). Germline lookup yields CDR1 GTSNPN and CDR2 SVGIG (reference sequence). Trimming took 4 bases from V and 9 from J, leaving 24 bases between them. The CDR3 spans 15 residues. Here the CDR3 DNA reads TGTGCCTGGAACAGGTGGAGCGGCACCACCGAGCCCCAGTACTTC. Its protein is CAWNRWSGTTEPQYF.

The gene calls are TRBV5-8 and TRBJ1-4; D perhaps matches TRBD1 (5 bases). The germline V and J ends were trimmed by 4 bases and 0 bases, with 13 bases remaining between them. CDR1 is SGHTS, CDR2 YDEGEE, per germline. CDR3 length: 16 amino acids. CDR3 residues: CASSQRQPATNEKLFF. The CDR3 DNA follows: TGTGCCAGCAGCCAACGACAGCCCGCAACTAATGAAAAACTGTTTTTT.

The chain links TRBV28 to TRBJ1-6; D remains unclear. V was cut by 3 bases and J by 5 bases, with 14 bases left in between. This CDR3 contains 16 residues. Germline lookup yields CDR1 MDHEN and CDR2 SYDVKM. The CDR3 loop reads CASSLWGEGHNSPLHF. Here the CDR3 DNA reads TGTGCCAGCAGTTTGTGGGGTGAAGGCCATAATTCACCCCTCCACTTT.

CDR3 DNA: TGTGCCAGCAGCTTGACAGGGTTTGGCTACACCTTC. This translates into CASSLTGFGYTF. This chain links TRBV7-6 with TRBJ1-2; 7 nucleotides agree with TRBD1. The germline V gene has CDR1 SGHVS and CDR2 FNYEAQ. Trimming removed 3 bases from V and 7 bases from J; junction bases left unmatched: 2. This CDR3 is 12 amino acids long.

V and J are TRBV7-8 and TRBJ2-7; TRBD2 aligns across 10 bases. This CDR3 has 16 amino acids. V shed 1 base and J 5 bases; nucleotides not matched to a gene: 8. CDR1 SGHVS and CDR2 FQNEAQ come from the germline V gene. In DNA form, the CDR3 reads TGTGCCAGCAGCTTAGGACCTAGCGGGAGTAGTAACGAGCAGTACTTC. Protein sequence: CASSLGPSGSSNEQYF. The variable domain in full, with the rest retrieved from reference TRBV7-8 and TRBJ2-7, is GAGVSQSPRYKVAKRGQDVALRCDPISGHVSLFWYQQALGQGPEFLTYFQNEAQLDKSGLPSDRFFAERPEGSVSTLKIQRTQQEDSAVYLCASSLGPSGSSNEQYFGPGTRLTVT.

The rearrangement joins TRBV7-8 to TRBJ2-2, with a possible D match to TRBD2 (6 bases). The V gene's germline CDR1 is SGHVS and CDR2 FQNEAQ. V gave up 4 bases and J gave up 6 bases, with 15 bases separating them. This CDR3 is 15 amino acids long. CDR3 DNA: TGTGCCAGCAGCTACAGTCTAGCGCGCGCCGGGGAGCTGTTTTTT. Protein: CASSYSLARAGELFF.

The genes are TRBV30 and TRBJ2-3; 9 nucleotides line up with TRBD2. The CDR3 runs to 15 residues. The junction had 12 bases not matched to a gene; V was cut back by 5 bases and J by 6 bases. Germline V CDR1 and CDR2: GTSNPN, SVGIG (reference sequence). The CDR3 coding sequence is TGTGCCTGGGAGAGGTTAGCGGGAGTCGGGGATACGCAGTATTTT. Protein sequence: CAWERLAGVGDTQYF. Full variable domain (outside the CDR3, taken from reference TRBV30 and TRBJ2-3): SQTIHQWPATLVQPVGSPLSLECTVEGTSNPNLYWYRQAAGRGLQLLFYSVGIGQISSEVPQNLSASRPQDRQFILSSKKLLLSDSGFYLCAWERLAGVGDTQYFGPGTRLTVL.

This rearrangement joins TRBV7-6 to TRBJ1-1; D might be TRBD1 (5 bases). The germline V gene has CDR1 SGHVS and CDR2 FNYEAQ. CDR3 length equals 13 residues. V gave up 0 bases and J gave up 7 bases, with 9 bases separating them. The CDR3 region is CASSLARQGEAFF. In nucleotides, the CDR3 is TGTGCCAGCAGCTTAGCTAGGCAGGGTGAAGCTTTCTTT.